Presented here are 21 T cell receptor beta chains from one specimen sequenced in a study of cytomegalovirus exposure and HLA in healthy donors. Primers included in the PCR were 60 Vbeta and 13 Jbeta primers. TCRdb's table, derived via immunoSEQ multiplex PCR, lists solely in-frame clones and lacks some. The table includes approximately 270,000 clones, roughly 80% detected once. Source material: PBMCs. These receptors were collected from a girl aged 2-10 years in good health and CMV-seronegative.

The J gene is TRBJ2-1, the V gene TRBV4-1; possible D gene TRBD2, 6 bases. Between the trimmed V and J ends, which lost 2 bases and 7 bases, there was a span of 12 bases. Germline CDR1 MGHRA, CDR2 YSYEKL. This CDR3 comprises 14 residues. CDR3: CASSQIRLGNEQFF. CDR3 in DNA: TGCGCCAGCAGCCAAATAAGACTAGGGAATGAGCAGTTCTTC.

This rearrangement joins TRBV5-1 to TRBJ2-7, with D maybe TRBD1 (7 bases). In germline, CDR1 is SGHRS, CDR2 YFSETQ. With 4 bases removed from V and 4 bases from J, the gap between germline ends came to 24 bases. The CDR3 is made up of 17 amino acids. The CDR3 sequence is CASSHGGGTANMYEQYF. DNA for the CDR3: TGCGCCAGCAGCCACGGGGGTGGGACAGCCAATATGTACGAGCAGTACTTC. Combining the CDR3 with reference TRBV5-1 and TRBJ2-7 gives the whole variable domain KAGVTQTPRYLIKTRGQQVTLSCSPISGHRSVSWYQQTPGQGLQFLFEYFSETQRNKGNFPGRFSGRQFSNSRSEMNVSTLELGDSALYLCASSHGGGTANMYEQYFGPGTRLTVT.

The V gene is TRBV6-5, the J gene TRBJ1-4; 8 bases match TRBD1. Germline lookup yields CDR1 MNHEY and CDR2 SVGAGI. Losses at the gene ends were 7 bases for V and 5 bases for J; bases not matched to a gene: 6. The CDR3 consists of 14 residues. The CDR3 region has the DNA TGTGCCAGCACCCCAAGGGACAGGAATGAAAAACTGTTTTTT. Translating gives CASTPRDRNEKLFF.

V gene TRBV5-4 combines with J gene TRBJ2-1, with 11 bases aligning to TRBD2. With V trimmed by 3 bases and J by 6 bases, 8 bases remained unmatched. Germline V lookup: CDR1 SGHNT, CDR2 YYREEE (reference sequence). There are 16 residues in the CDR3. The CDR3 nucleotides read TGTGCCAGCAGCTCCGCCGCTAGCGGGGGGTTCAATGAGCAGTTCTTC. Its protein is CASSSAASGGFNEQFF.

This sequence joins TRBV2 and TRBJ1-1; D gene unclear. The V end was cut by 5 bases, the J end by 3 bases, with 7 bases between. Germline loops: CDR1 SNHLY, CDR2 FYNNEI. The CDR3 has 12 residues. Here the CDR3 reads CASSTRDTEAFF. The CDR3 DNA reads as TGTGCCAGCAGTACCCGGGACACTGAAGCTTTCTTT.

The V and J genes are TRBV11-3 and TRBJ1-1; D ambiguous. V was clipped by 4 bases and J by 1 base, with 4 bases between them. The germline V gene has CDR1 SGHNT and CDR2 YENEEA. The length of the CDR3 is 12 residues. The CDR3 nucleotides read TGTGCCAGCAGCTCAGGGAACACTGAAGCTTTCTTT. Translating it yields CASSSGNTEAFF.

CDR3 DNA: TGTGCCAGTCACCGCGGGGCTTATATTTACAATGAGCAGTTCTTC. Encoded protein: CASHRGAYIYNEQFF. This chain connects TRBV6-1 to TRBJ2-1, with D perhaps matching TRBD2 (6 bases). The germline V and J ends were trimmed by 9 bases and 4 bases, with 19 bases remaining between them. The CDR3 runs 15 residues. Germline V gives CDR1 MNHNS, CDR2 SASEGT.

This CDR3 reads CASSLLRTGGSITEAFF. The CDR3 DNA is TGTGCCAGCAGTTTATTGCGGACAGGGGGATCGATCACTGAAGCTTTCTTT. This chain links TRBV27 with TRBJ1-1; 10 bases match TRBD1. The CDR3 totals 17 residues. Germline V CDR1 and CDR2: MNHEY, SMNVEV (reference sequence). Trimming took 1 base from V and 4 from J; bases not matched to a gene: 9.

The table lists this clone with a few counts. For the CDR3, the DNA is TGTGCCAGCAGCCCCGTGACAGGTGCCCCCTACGAGCAGTACTTC. Protein: CASSPVTGAPYEQYF. The V and J genes are TRBV6-6 and TRBJ2-7; TRBD1 might be the D (6 bases). Germline V gene lookup returns CDR1 MNHNY and CDR2 SVGAGI (reference sequence). The V end lost 6 bases, the J end lost 2 bases, and 17 bases lay between the germline ends. This CDR3 is built from 15 residues.

This rearrangement joins TRBV27 to TRBJ2-3; 8 bases map to TRBD1. Germline V gene lookup returns CDR1 MNHEY and CDR2 SMNVEV (reference sequence). Unmatched junction bases numbered 10, after V lost 3 bases and J lost 2 bases. The CDR3 covers 17 residues. The CDR3 sequence: CASSFIKTGAITDTQYF. CDR3 DNA: TGTGCCAGCAGTTTCATAAAGACAGGGGCGATCACAGATACGCAGTATTTT.

A few counts support this clone. The rearrangement links TRBV7-2 to TRBJ1-1; tentatively, D is TRBD1 (5 bases). The V gene's germline CDR1 is SGHTA and CDR2 FQGNSA. V lost 2 bases to trimming and J lost 1 base, with 11 bases between them. The CDR3 is 15 amino acids. The CDR3 protein is CASSLLGARNTEAFF. The DNA for the CDR3 is TGTGCCAGCAGCTTACTAGGGGCACGGAACACTGAAGCTTTCTTT.

The CDR3 DNA follows: TGTGCCTGGACTACAGGGTCCGTCTACACCTTC. Protein: CAWTTGSVYTF. The rearrangement links TRBV30 to TRBJ1-2; tentative D call: TRBD1 (6 bases). From germline, CDR1 is GTSNPN and CDR2 SVGIG (reference sequence). Trimming cost V 4 bases and J 10 bases, with 13 bases left between them. The CDR3 is 11 amino acids.

The chain recombines TRBV9 with TRBJ2-7; D may be TRBD1 (5 bases). This CDR3 comprises 13 residues. The germline CDR1 and CDR2 sequences are SGDLS and YYNGEE. Deletions cut 7 bases from V and 5 bases from J, with 16 bases between. CDR3 sequence (DNA): TGTGCCAGCGGGGTTGGGGCCCTAAACGAGCAGTACTTC. Protein product: CASGVGALNEQYF.

The chain couples TRBV29-1 to TRBJ2-6; unclear D gene. V was clipped by 0 bases and J by 3 bases, with 9 bases between them. The germline CDR1 and CDR2 sequences are SQVTM and ANQGSEA. The CDR3 totals 15 residues. CDR3 DNA sequence: TGCAGCGTTGAAGATCTTTCGGGTGGGGCCAACGTCCTGACTTTC. Its translation: CSVEDLSGGANVLTF.

CDR3 coding DNA: TGTGCCAGCACCCTGACAGGGGGGAGGACTGAAGCTTTCTTT. As protein: CASTLTGGRTEAFF. The chain uses TRBV7-9 and TRBJ1-1; 9 bases fit TRBD1. Germline V gives CDR1 SEHNR, CDR2 FQNEAQ (reference sequence). J lost 5 bases, V lost 7 bases, and 8 bases had no gene match. This CDR3 has 14 residues.

The chain combines TRBV10-3 with TRBJ2-2, with a possible D match to TRBD1 (6 bases). Trimming removed 11 bases from V and 6 bases from J, with 13 bases in between. Germline-derived CDR1 and CDR2 are ENHRY and SYGVKD. There are 12 residues in the CDR3. The chain's CDR3 is CALRQDAGELFF. The CDR3 DNA reads TGTGCCCTGAGACAGGACGCCGGGGAGCTGTTTTTT.

This chain connects TRBV29-1 to TRBJ2-1; a possible D gene is TRBD1 (6 bases). Germline V gene lookup returns CDR1 SQVTM and CDR2 ANQGSEA. Trimming took off 7 bases at V and 12 bases at J, with 22 bases between the two ends. The CDR3 is 13 amino acids. The DNA for the CDR3 is TGCAGCGCCACGACTCCCCAGGGGTTTTTGCAGTTCTTC. Translating gives CSATTPQGFLQFF.

The CDR3, as DNA: TGTGCCAGTAACGCCCCTAGAGGAATAGACAATGAGCAGTTCTTC. Translation gives CASNAPRGIDNEQFF. J is TRBJ2-1 and V is TRBV19; D not certain. CDR1 and CDR2 from the germline V gene are LNHDA and SQIVND (reference sequence). Deletions cut 7 bases from V and 5 bases from J, with 18 bases between. The CDR3 totals 15 residues.

This rearrangement joins TRBV29-1 to TRBJ1-3, with 7 bases lining up with TRBD1. Germline values: CDR1 SQVTM, CDR2 ANQGSEA. This CDR3 is built from 15 residues. The ends lost 5 bases at V and 0 bases at J; junction bases unmatched: 7. In DNA form, the CDR3 reads TGCAGCGTTAGGGACAGCAATCTCTCTGGAAACACCATATATTTT. Its translation: CSVRDSNLSGNTIYF.

V is TRBV9 and J is TRBJ2-2, with 9 bases fitting TRBD2. The trim removed 0 bases at V and 4 bases at J, leaving 4 bases unmatched. Germline lookup yields CDR1 SGDLS and CDR2 YYNGEE. CDR3 length equals 16 residues. The CDR3 is CASSVGSGGPTGELFF. The CDR3 DNA follows: TGTGCCAGCAGCGTAGGAAGCGGGGGGCCCACCGGGGAGCTGTTTTTT.

The gene calls are TRBV28 and TRBJ2-4; 7 bases align to TRBD1. J gave up 6 bases and V 7 bases, and 9 bases lay outside the gene matches. Per the germline V gene, CDR1 is MDHEN and CDR2 is SYDVKM. The length of the CDR3 is 14 residues. The CDR3 spells CASIGGVGRNIQYF. CDR3 in DNA: TGTGCCAGCATAGGGGGCGTGGGGAGAAACATTCAGTACTTC.